Each of the 2 T cell receptor beta chains below was sequenced from the same sample in a study of OX40 agonist ivuxolimab in advanced cancers. Measured with immunoSEQ multiplex PCR; TCRdb has only the in-frame clones, and not every one. The data hold tens of thousands of clones, with about 88% observed a single time. Here the sequenced sample was CD4+ or CD8+ T cells sorted from blood, taken in a trial of the OX40 agonist ivuxolimab. These receptors all stem from an adult with an advanced solid tumor such as melanoma, head and neck, liver or kidney cancer.

This chain connects TRBV7-9 to TRBJ1-5, with a weak D call TRBD1 (5 bases). The CDR3 spans 17 residues. Germline V lookup: CDR1 SEHNR, CDR2 FQNEAQ (reference sequence). Trimming pared 5 bases from V and 3 bases from J, leaving 20 bases between. CDR3 residues: CASSKVVAGLNNQPQHF. CDR3 DNA sequence: TGTGCCAGCAGCAAAGTCGTGGCAGGGCTAAACAATCAGCCCCAGCATTTT.

The sample holds one count of this clone. This sequence joins TRBV18 and TRBJ1-3; TRBD1 agrees at 8 bases. Losses at the gene ends were 4 bases for V and 2 bases for J; bases not matched to a gene: 4. CDR3 length: 15 residues. Germline assignment: CDR1 KGHSH and CDR2 LQKENI. In DNA, the CDR3 is TGTGCCAGCTCACATGGACAGGGCCCTGGAAACACCATATATTTT. This encodes CASSHGQGPGNTIYF.